This T cell receptor (beta chain) was recovered during a study of radiotherapy plus CTLA-4 blockade in lung cancer. The wider study: Objective responses arose in roughly 17% of patients, and about 32% experienced disease control. Study-wide findings and caveats: Interferon-beta, together with early blood T cell clone dynamics, reportedly best predicted response. Expansion of tumor-derived TCR clones was observed in blood after radiotherapy plus ipilimumab.

Measured with immunoSEQ multiplex PCR; TCRdb has only the in-frame clones, and not every one. Of some 100,000 clones listed, over 75% are singletons. CTLA-4 blockade using ipilimumab, together with focal radiation, was received by patients with chemo-refractory metastatic non-small-cell lung cancer. Notes on this clone: Its antigen is not identified.

The CDR3 is made up of 14 amino acids. V lost 6 bases to trimming and J lost 4 bases, with 15 bases between them. Germline V gene sequence: CDR1 LNHDA, CDR2 SQIVND (reference sequence). The starting material was peripheral blood, obtained from a patient treated with radiotherapy plus ipilimumab. The TCR sequence derives from a human donor with non-small cell lung cancer that progressed on radiotherapy plus ipilimumab. V gene TRBV19 combines with J gene TRBJ2-5; TRBD1 is a possible D gene (5 bases). The CDR3 DNA follows: TGTGCCAGTAGCCGCGACAGTCTTATAGAGACCCAGTACTTC. Protein sequence: CASSRDSLIETQYF.